A single sample is the source of the 17 T cell receptor beta chains below, sequenced in a study of OX40 agonist ivuxolimab in advanced cancers. Using immunoSEQ multiplex PCR, the repertoire was profiled, and TCRdb retains in-frame clones only, with some absent. The profile shows 20,000 to 25,000 clones, about 82% of them singletons. Sequenced material: CD4+ or CD8+ T cells sorted from blood, taken in a trial of the OX40 agonist ivuxolimab. Source of these receptors: an adult with an advanced solid tumor such as melanoma, head and neck, liver or kidney cancer.

This chain uses TRBV5-1 with TRBJ2-7; D not certain. CDR1 and CDR2 from the germline V gene are SGHRS and YFSETQ. This CDR3 is built from 12 residues. V lost 0 bases and J 2 bases, leaving 3 bases between the germline ends. CDR3 nucleotide sequence: TGCGCCAGCAGCTTGGGAGCCTACGAGCAGTACTTC. As protein: CASSLGAYEQYF.

The rearrangement links TRBV7-8 to TRBJ1-6; D unresolved. V shed 4 bases and J shed 6 bases, with 13 bases lying between them. The CDR3 has 15 residues. CDR1 and CDR2 (germline): SGHVS, FQNEAQ. The CDR3 protein is CASSWSPGLNSPLHF. The CDR3, as DNA: TGTGCCAGCAGCTGGTCTCCGGGCCTTAATTCACCCCTCCACTTT.

The chain has TRBV6-1 and TRBJ1-2; no firm D call. The V end was cut by 0 bases, the J end by 0 bases, with 17 bases between. There are 18 residues in the CDR3. Looked up from germline, CDR1 is MNHNS and CDR2 is SASEGT. The CDR3, as DNA: TGTGCCAGCAGTGAAGCGCGGTCTCTCACTTACTCTAACTATGGCTACACCTTC. Its translation is CASSEARSLTYSNYGYTF.

This chain connects TRBV27 to TRBJ1-4; D is unclear. The CDR3 runs 15 residues. The V end lost 5 bases, the J end lost 0 bases, and 10 bases lay between the germline ends. Per the germline V gene, CDR1 is MNHEY and CDR2 is SMNVEV (reference sequence). The DNA for the CDR3 is TGTGCCAGCAGTCCCTTTTCCGCAACTAATGAAAAACTGTTTTTT. Translation gives CASSPFSATNEKLFF. Combining the CDR3 with reference TRBV27 and TRBJ1-4 gives the whole variable domain EAQVTQNPRYLITVTGKKLTVTCSQNMNHEYMSWYRQDPGLGLRQIYYSMNVEVTDKGDVPEGYKVSRKEKRNFPLILESPSPNQTSLYFCASSPFSATNEKLFFGSGTQLSVL.

The chain joins TRBV19 to TRBJ1-1; D uncertain. V was shortened by 1 base and J by 6 bases, with 9 bases between the two germline ends. The CDR3 extends over 13 amino acids. Germline V gene data show CDR1 as LNHDA and CDR2 as SQIVND (reference sequence). The CDR3: CASSIVDGAEAFF. The CDR3, as DNA: TGTGCCAGTAGTATAGTAGATGGTGCTGAAGCTTTCTTT. The whole variable domain, filled in from reference TRBV19 and TRBJ1-1, reads DGGITQSPKYLFRKEGQNVTLSCEQNLNHDAMYWYRQDPGQGLRLIYYSQIVNDFQKGDIAEGYSVSREKKESFPLTVTSAQKNPTAFYLCASSIVDGAEAFFGQGTRLTVV.

The chain couples TRBV5-1 to TRBJ2-1, with TRBD2 as a possible D gene (5 bases). This CDR3 comprises 13 residues. Trimming shortened V by 5 bases and J by 5 bases, and 11 bases separated the two germline ends. CDR1 is SGHRS and CDR2 is YFSETQ in the germline V gene. The CDR3 region is CASRVVANNEQFF. In DNA, the CDR3 is TGCGCCAGCAGGGTGGTAGCGAACAATGAGCAGTTCTTC.

The chain combines TRBV14 with TRBJ2-3; 8 bases align to TRBD2. The germline gives CDR1 SGHDN, CDR2 FVKESK. V shed 2 bases and J 0 bases; nucleotides not matched to a gene: 4. This CDR3 is 16 amino acids long. This chain's CDR3 is CASSQLSGDSTDTQYF. DNA for the CDR3: TGTGCCAGCAGCCAACTTAGCGGGGATAGCACAGATACGCAGTATTTT.

This clone is medium-sized. The V call is TRBV7-9, the J call TRBJ2-7; D gene unclear. Trimming removed 5 bases from V and 3 bases from J, with 5 bases in between. Germline CDR1 SEHNR, CDR2 FQNEAQ (reference sequence). The CDR3 is made up of 11 amino acids. The CDR3 here is CASSDRYEQYF. The CDR3 bases are TGTGCCAGCAGCGACCGCTACGAGCAGTACTTC. Full variable domain (outside the CDR3, taken from reference TRBV7-9 and TRBJ2-7): DTGVSQNPRHKITKRGQNVTFRCDPISEHNRLYWYRQTLGQGPEFLTYFQNEAQLEKSRLLSDRFSAERPKGSFSTLEIQRTEQGDSAMYLCASSDRYEQYFGPGTRLTVT.

The chain links TRBV4-1 to TRBJ2-7, with D possibly being TRBD1 (6 bases). Deletions cut 4 bases from V and 4 bases from J, with 11 bases between. The CDR3 has 13 residues. Germline CDR1 MGHRA, CDR2 YSYEKL. CDR3 nucleotide sequence: TGCGCCAGCAGCCCGGGACACTTTTACGAGCAGTACTTC. Translation: CASSPGHFYEQYF.

V usage is TRBV13 and J usage is TRBJ2-5; D uncertain. The CDR3 covers 11 residues. V was pared by 2 bases and J by 5 bases, with 3 bases between. CDR1 and CDR2 from the germline V gene are PRHDT and FYEKMQ (reference sequence). The CDR3 sequence: CASSLRETQYF. The CDR3 region has the DNA TGTGCCAGCAGCTTAAGGGAGACCCAGTACTTC.

This chain uses TRBV28 with TRBJ1-2, with 8 bases lining up with TRBD1. Losses at the gene ends were 7 bases for V and 4 bases for J; bases not matched to a gene: 23. The germline gives CDR1 MDHEN, CDR2 SYDVKM. The CDR3 is 19 amino acids. This chain's CDR3 is CASTPGFKPGQGLIYGYTF. Here the CDR3 DNA reads TGTGCCAGCACCCCAGGTTTTAAACCCGGACAGGGTCTAATCTATGGCTACACCTTC.

The chain links TRBV5-4 to TRBJ2-7; D could derive from TRBD1 or TRBD2 (5 bases each). This CDR3 comprises 13 residues. Germline lookup yields CDR1 SGHNT and CDR2 YYREEE (reference sequence). The V end was cut by 0 bases, the J end by 5 bases, with 9 bases between. Here the CDR3 reads CASSLDRGHEQYF. The CDR3 coding sequence is TGTGCCAGCAGCTTGGATAGGGGACACGAGCAGTACTTC. Filled out from reference TRBV5-4 and TRBJ2-7, the complete variable domain reads ETGVTQSPTHLIKTRGQQVTLRCSSQSGHNTVSWYQQALGQGPQFIFQYYREEENGRGNFPPRFSGLQFPNYSSELNVNALELDDSALYLCASSLDRGHEQYFGPGTRLTVT.

V and J are TRBV4-1 and TRBJ2-7, with D uncertain. The germline V gene encodes CDR1 MGHRA and CDR2 YSYEKL. The CDR3 sequence is 15 residues long. V lost 4 bases and J lost 0, with 13 bases in between. Here the CDR3 reads CASSLLDSPSYEQYF. The CDR3 DNA sequence: TGCGCCAGCAGCCTCCTAGATTCCCCCTCCTACGAGCAGTACTTC.

In its sample, this clone was seen a few times. CDR3 nucleotide sequence: TGTGCCACCCTGGGACTAGCGCCGAGCGCAGATACGCAGTATTTT. Its translation: CATLGLAPSADTQYF. The chain uses TRBV2 and TRBJ2-3; 10 bases align to TRBD2. This CDR3 comprises 15 residues. The J segment lost 4 bases and the V segment lost 10 bases, leaving 11 bases of the junction unmatched. CDR1 SNHLY and CDR2 FYNNEI come from the germline V gene.

This chain joins TRBV4-3 and TRBJ2-3, with D perhaps TRBD1 (5 bases). Germline V CDR1 and CDR2: LGHNA, YSLEER. The CDR3 is 18 amino acids. The V end was cut by 0 bases, the J end by 3 bases, with 19 bases between. DNA of the CDR3: TGCGCCAGCAGCCAAGACTGGCAGTCCACAGGAAGGACAGATACGCAGTATTTT. This sequence encodes CASSQDWQSTGRTDTQYF.

The chain's CDR3 is CASRGVDSGNTIYF. The CDR3 DNA reads as TGTGCCAGCAGAGGAGTAGACTCTGGAAACACCATATATTTT. This chain joins TRBV9 and TRBJ1-3; D is ambiguous. The germline CDR1 and CDR2 sequences are SGDLS and YYNGEE. There are 14 residues in the CDR3. Trimming removed 5 bases at V and 0 bases at J, with 9 bases between.

This chain links TRBV7-8 with TRBJ2-3; 14 nucleotides line up with TRBD2. The germline V gene encodes CDR1 SGHVS and CDR2 FQNEAQ. V was clipped by 5 bases and J by 5 bases; unmatched bases: 9. This CDR3 contains 17 residues. CDR3 loop: CASSPRTSGGRRDTQYF. In DNA form, the CDR3 reads TGTGCCAGCAGCCCGAGGACTAGCGGGGGGCGGAGAGATACGCAGTATTTT.